The entry below describes one TCR beta chain. In the authors' methods: Reference gene primer amplification gave nucleated cell count estimates. Sequenced by immunoSEQ multiplex PCR; TCRdb stores in-frame clones only, minus some. That table furnishes V, J and clone size, whereas the DNA furnished D and trimming. The sample records around 200,000 clones, more than 75% being singletons. The sample originates from a study of blood T cell repertoires in COVID-19. Turning to the study itself: The cDNA or gDNA used as material had been derived from T cells, B-cell-depleted T cells, or PBMCs.

The CDR3 extends over 13 amino acids. In germline, CDR1 is MNHNS, CDR2 SASEGT. Trimming removed 1 base from V and 5 bases from J, with 6 bases in between. The material sequenced was peripheral blood. The rearrangement joins TRBV6-1 to TRBJ1-5; D is uncertain. The sequence was obtained from a man in his 70s with acute or convalescent COVID-19. CDR3 protein: CASSEDRYQPQHF. CDR3 in DNA: TGTGCCAGCAGTGAAGACAGATATCAGCCCCAGCATTTT.